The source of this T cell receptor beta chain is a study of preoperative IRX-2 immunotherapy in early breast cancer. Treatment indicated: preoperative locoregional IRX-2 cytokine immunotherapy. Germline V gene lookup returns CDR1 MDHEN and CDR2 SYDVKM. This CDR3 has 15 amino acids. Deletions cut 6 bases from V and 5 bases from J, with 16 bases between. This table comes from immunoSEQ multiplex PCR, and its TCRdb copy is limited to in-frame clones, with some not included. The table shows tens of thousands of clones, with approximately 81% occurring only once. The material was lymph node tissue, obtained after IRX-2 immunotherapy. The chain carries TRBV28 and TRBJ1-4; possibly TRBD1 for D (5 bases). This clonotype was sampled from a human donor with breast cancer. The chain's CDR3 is CASRGRDRPNEKLFF. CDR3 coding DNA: TGTGCCAGCAGAGGTAGGGACCGGCCAAATGAAAAACTGTTTTTT.